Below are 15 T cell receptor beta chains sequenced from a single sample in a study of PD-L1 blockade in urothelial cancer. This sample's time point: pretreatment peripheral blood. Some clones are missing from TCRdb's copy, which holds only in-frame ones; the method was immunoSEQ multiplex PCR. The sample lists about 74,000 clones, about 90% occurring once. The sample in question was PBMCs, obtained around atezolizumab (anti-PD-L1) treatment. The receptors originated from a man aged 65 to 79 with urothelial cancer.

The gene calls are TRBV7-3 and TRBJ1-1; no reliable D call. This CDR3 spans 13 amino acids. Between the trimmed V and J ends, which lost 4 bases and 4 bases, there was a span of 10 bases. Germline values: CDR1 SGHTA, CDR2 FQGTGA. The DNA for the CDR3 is TGTGCCAGCAGCTCGATGGGGAGCACTGAAGCTTTCTTT. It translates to CASSSMGSTEAFF.

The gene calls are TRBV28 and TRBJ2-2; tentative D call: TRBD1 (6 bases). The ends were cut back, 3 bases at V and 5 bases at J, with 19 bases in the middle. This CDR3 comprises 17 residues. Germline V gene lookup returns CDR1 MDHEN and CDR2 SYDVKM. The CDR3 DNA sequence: TGTGCCAGCAGTTTGGGACACCAAAGGGCGGTGACCGGGGAGCTGTTTTTT. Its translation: CASSLGHQRAVTGELFF.

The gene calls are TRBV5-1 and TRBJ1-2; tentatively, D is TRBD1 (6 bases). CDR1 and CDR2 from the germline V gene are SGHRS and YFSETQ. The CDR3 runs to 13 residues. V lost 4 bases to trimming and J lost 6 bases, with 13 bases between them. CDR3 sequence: CASSGTNWNGYTF. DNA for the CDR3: TGCGCCAGCAGCGGGACAAATTGGAATGGCTACACCTTC.

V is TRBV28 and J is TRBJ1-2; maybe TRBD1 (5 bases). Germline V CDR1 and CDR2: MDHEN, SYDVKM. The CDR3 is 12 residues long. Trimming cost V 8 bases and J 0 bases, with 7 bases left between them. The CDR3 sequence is CASQGTNYGYTF. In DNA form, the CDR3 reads TGTGCCAGCCAGGGCACTAACTATGGCTACACCTTC.

The CDR3 reads CAIGPGTGGFLHQPQHF. The CDR3, as DNA: TGTGCCATCGGACCCGGGACAGGGGGCTTCTTACATCAGCCCCAGCATTTT. V and J are TRBV28 and TRBJ1-5; 12 nucleotides match TRBD1. J lost 5 bases, V lost 10 bases, and 15 bases had no gene match. The germline gives CDR1 MDHEN, CDR2 SYDVKM. The CDR3 contains 17 residues.

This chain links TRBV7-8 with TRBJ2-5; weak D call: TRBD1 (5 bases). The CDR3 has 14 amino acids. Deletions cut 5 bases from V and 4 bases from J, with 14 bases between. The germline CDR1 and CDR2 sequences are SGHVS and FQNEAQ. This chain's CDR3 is CASSRYPGLETQYF. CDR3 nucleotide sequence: TGTGCCAGCAGCCGATACCCAGGGTTAGAGACCCAGTACTTC.

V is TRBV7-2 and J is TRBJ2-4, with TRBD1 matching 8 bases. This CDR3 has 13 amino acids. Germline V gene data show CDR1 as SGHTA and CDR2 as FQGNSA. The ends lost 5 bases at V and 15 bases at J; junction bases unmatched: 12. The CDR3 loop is CASSRGRTGTLYF. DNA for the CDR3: TGTGCCAGCAGCCGGGGTAGGACAGGGACGCTGTACTTC.

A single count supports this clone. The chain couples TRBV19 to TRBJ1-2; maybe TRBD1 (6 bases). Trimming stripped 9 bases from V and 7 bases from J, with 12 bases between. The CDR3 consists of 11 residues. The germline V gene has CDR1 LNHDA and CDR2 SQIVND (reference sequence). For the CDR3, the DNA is TGTGCCAGCGAAGGGGGAAGTGGCTACACCTTC. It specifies CASEGGSGYTF.

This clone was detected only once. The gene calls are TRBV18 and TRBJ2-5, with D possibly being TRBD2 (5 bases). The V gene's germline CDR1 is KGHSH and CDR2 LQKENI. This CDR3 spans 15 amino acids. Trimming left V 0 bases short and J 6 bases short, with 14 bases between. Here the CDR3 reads CASSPPSSSRKTQYF. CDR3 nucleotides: TGTGCCAGCTCACCACCGAGTTCTAGCAGAAAGACCCAGTACTTC. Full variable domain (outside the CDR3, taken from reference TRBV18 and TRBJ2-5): NAGVMQNPRHLVRRRGQEARLRCSPMKGHSHVYWYRQLPEEGLKFMVYLQKENIIDESGMPKERFSAEFPKEGPSILRIQQVVRGDSAAYFCASSPPSSSRKTQYFGPGTRLLVL.

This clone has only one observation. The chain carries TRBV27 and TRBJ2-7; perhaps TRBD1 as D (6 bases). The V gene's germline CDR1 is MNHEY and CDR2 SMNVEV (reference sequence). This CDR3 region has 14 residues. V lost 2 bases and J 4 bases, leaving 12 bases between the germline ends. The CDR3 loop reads CASSLSGRGYEQYF. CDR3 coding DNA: TGTGCCAGCAGTTTAAGTGGCAGGGGTTACGAGCAGTACTTC.

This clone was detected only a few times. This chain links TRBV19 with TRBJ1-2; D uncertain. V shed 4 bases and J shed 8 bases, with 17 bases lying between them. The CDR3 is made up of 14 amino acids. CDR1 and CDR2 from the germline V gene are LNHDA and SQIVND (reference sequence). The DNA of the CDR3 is TGTGCCAGTAGTAGCCCAGAGAGAATCGGGGGCTACACCTTC. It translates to CASSSPERIGGYTF.

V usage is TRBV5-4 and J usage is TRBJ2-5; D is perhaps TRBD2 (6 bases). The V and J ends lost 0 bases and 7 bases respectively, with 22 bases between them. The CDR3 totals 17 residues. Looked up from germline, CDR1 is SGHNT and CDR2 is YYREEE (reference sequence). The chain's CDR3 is CASSLGGRLGQDGTQYF. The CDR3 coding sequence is TGTGCCAGCAGCTTGGGGGGCCGACTAGGGCAGGATGGGACCCAGTACTTC. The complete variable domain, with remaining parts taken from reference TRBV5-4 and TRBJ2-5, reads ETGVTQSPTHLIKTRGQQVTLRCSSQSGHNTVSWYQQALGQGPQFIFQYYREEENGRGNFPPRFSGLQFPNYSSELNVNALELDDSALYLCASSLGGRLGQDGTQYFGPGTRLLVL.

The CDR3, as DNA: TGTGCCAGCAGCTTGGGTCGGGACTCCTACGAGCAGTACTTC. Translating it yields CASSLGRDSYEQYF. The chain has TRBV5-6 and TRBJ2-7; maybe TRBD2 (5 bases). The CDR3 runs 14 residues. Deletions cut 0 bases from V and 0 bases from J, with 7 bases between. Germline V lookup: CDR1 SGHDT, CDR2 YYEEEE.

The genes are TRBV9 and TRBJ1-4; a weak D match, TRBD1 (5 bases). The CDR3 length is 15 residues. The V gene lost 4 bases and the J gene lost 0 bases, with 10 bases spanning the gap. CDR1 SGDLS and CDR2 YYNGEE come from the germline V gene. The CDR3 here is CASSRWGATNEKLFF. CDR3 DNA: TGTGCCAGCAGCCGGTGGGGGGCAACTAATGAAAAACTGTTTTTT.

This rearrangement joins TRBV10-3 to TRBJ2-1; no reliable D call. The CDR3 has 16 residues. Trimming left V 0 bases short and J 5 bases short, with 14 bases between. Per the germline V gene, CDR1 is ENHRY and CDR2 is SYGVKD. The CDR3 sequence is CAISESNWAPNNEQFF. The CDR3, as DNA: TGTGCCATCAGTGAGTCTAACTGGGCCCCCAACAATGAGCAGTTCTTC.